This T cell receptor (beta chain) was sequenced for a study of T cell responses to AZD1222 COVID-19 vaccine. Repertoires were generated with immunoSEQ multiplex PCR, while TCRdb's copy carries only in-frame clones and drops some. Of under 170,000 clones listed, roughly 90% are singletons. This clone appeared once. Trimming removed 6 bases from V and 7 bases from J, with 11 bases in between. The length of the CDR3 is 12 residues. This TCR was recovered from an adult who received the AZD1222 COVID-19 vaccine. The sample was peripheral blood, taken 28 days after the second AZD1222 dose. The chain employs TRBV12-3 or TRBV12-4 and TRBJ2-3; no reliable D call. The CDR3 loop reads CASSGETNTQYF. The DNA of the CDR3 is TGTGCCAGCAGCGGTGAGACAAATACGCAGTATTTT.